Following are 24 T cell receptor beta chains from one sample sequenced in a study of identical twins. TCRdb called the 5' RACE reads again in MiXCR, with one record for every CDR3 protein. The sample includes 700,000 or so distinct CDR3 sequences, under 9% of them seen just once. The data were also submitted as part of a second study, on yellow fever vaccine responses in identical twins.

The sequencing input was PBMCs. These receptors all come from a woman between 18 and 29 years old in good health.

This clonotype came up a few times. The gene calls are TRBV27 and TRBJ2-7; possibly TRBD1 for D (6 bases). Germline CDR1 MNHEY, CDR2 SMNVEV (reference sequence). Trimming left V 5 bases short and J 4 bases short, with 12 bases between. CDR3 size: 13 residues. The DNA for the CDR3 is TGTGCCAGCAGTCCCTGGACAGAATACGAGCAGTACTTC. Translation gives CASSPWTEYEQYF.

This clonotype was detected a few times. The rearrangement joins TRBV5-1 to TRBJ2-5; 12 bases are shared with TRBD2. The CDR3 is 18 amino acids. J was trimmed by 0 bases and V by 2 bases; bases with no gene match: 8. Germline-derived CDR1 and CDR2 are SGHRS and YFSETQ. DNA for the CDR3: TGCGCCAGCAGCTTCCCAGGACGGACTAGCGGGGACCAAGAGACCCAGTACTTC. It is translated as CASSFPGRTSGDQETQYF.

The gene calls are TRBV15 and TRBJ2-1, with D tentatively TRBD1 (6 bases). Per the germline V gene, CDR1 is LNHNV and CDR2 is YYDKDF (reference sequence). Trimming stripped 1 base from V and 4 bases from J, with 29 bases between. The CDR3 contains 21 residues. The CDR3 spells CATSRGTHIENPGTRYNEQFF. The CDR3 DNA reads as TGTGCCACCAGCAGAGGAACCCATATCGAAAATCCCGGGACACGGTACAATGAGCAGTTCTTC.

This clonotype was counted a few times. The chain links TRBV5-1 to TRBJ2-7, with TRBD2 as a possible D gene (7 bases). Trimming pared 2 bases from V and 6 bases from J, leaving 15 bases between. The CDR3 runs to 14 residues. The germline CDR1 and CDR2 sequences are SGHRS and YFSETQ. CDR3 coding DNA: TGCGCCAGCAGCTTCGGGGGGCCAGGGGCCGAGCAGTACTTC. Encoded protein: CASSFGGPGAEQYF.

This chain connects TRBV27 to TRBJ2-5, with D hard to call. Trimming pared 6 bases from V and 2 bases from J, leaving 16 bases between. Germline values: CDR1 MNHEY, CDR2 SMNVEV (reference sequence). The CDR3 runs 15 residues. The CDR3 reads CASSQSLGWQETQYF. The CDR3 nucleotides are TGTGCCAGCAGCCAGTCTCTAGGTTGGCAAGAGACCCAGTACTTC.

CDR3 bases: TGCAGCGCCGCGCGTGGTGAGAACACTGAAGCTTTCTTT. Encoded protein: CSAARGENTEAFF. The chain has TRBV29-1 and TRBJ1-1; D call uncertain. Germline CDR1 is SQVTM and CDR2 is ANQGSEA. This CDR3 is 13 amino acids long. Trimming left V 7 bases short and J 1 base short, with 13 bases between.

This rearrangement joins TRBV6-1 to TRBJ2-6; D is uncertain. V lost 4 bases and J lost 0, with 4 bases in between. Germline V gives CDR1 MNHNS, CDR2 SASEGT. This CDR3 comprises 14 residues. CDR3 residues: CASSGLSGANVLTF. The DNA of the CDR3 is TGTGCCAGCAGTGGCCTCTCTGGGGCCAACGTCCTGACTTTC.

There are a few counts of this clonotype. The chain combines TRBV7-2 with TRBJ2-1; TRBD2 matches 7 bases. The CDR3 sequence is 14 residues long. Germline-derived CDR1 and CDR2 are SGHTA and FQGNSA. The V segment lost 5 bases and the J segment 4 bases; nucleotides outside the gene matches: 5. In DNA form, the CDR3 reads TGTGCCAGCAGCCTCGGGACTATTTACAATGAGCAGTTCTTC. Residues: CASSLGTIYNEQFF.

The rearrangement links TRBV12-3 or TRBV12-4 to TRBJ2-6; TRBD1 is a possible D gene (6 bases). The germline V and J ends were trimmed by 6 bases and 0 bases, with 9 bases remaining between them. CDR3 length: 15 residues. The CDR3 spells CASSPGDSGANVLTF. The DNA of the CDR3 is TGTGCCAGCAGCCCAGGGGACTCTGGGGCCAACGTCCTGACTTTC.

The rearrangement links TRBV28 to TRBJ2-1; TRBD2 aligns across 9 bases. From germline, CDR1 is MDHEN and CDR2 SYDVKM. The CDR3 length is 16 residues. Trimming at V came to 4 bases and at J to 6 bases, leaving 10 bases not matched to a gene. CDR3 sequence reads: CASSSFSGRWINEQFF. CDR3 in DNA: TGTGCCAGCAGTTCATTTAGCGGGAGATGGATCAATGAGCAGTTCTTC.

J is TRBJ2-7 and V is TRBV2, with a possible D match to TRBD1 (5 bases). V dropped 4 bases and J dropped 0 bases, with 22 bases sitting between them. Per the germline V gene, CDR1 is SNHLY and CDR2 is FYNNEI. CDR3 length: 18 residues. Here the CDR3 reads CASSVGRGATRLSYEQYF. The CDR3 nucleotides are TGTGCCAGCAGTGTGGGTAGGGGCGCGACGCGCCTCTCCTACGAGCAGTACTTC.

V and J are TRBV2 and TRBJ2-7; D gene uncertain. Deletions cut 4 bases from V and 3 bases from J, with 10 bases between. CDR3 size: 13 residues. Germline values: CDR1 SNHLY, CDR2 FYNNEI. CDR3 residues: CASSALGNYEQYF. Written as DNA, the CDR3 is TGTGCCAGCAGTGCCCTCGGAAACTACGAGCAGTACTTC.

This clonotype appeared many times. V gene TRBV29-1 combines with J gene TRBJ2-5; D is unresolved. The CDR3 spans 12 residues. V dropped 4 bases and J dropped 4 bases, with 10 bases sitting between them. Germline V gene lookup returns CDR1 SQVTM and CDR2 ANQGSEA. CDR3 sequence: CSVVREGETQYF. CDR3 coding DNA: TGCAGCGTTGTGAGAGAAGGAGAGACCCAGTACTTC.

The rearrangement joins TRBV6-1 to TRBJ2-1, with D uncertain. The CDR3 is 14 amino acids. Germline CDR1 is MNHNS and CDR2 is SASEGT. Trimming cost V 2 bases and J 4 bases, with 9 bases left between them. CDR3 nucleotide sequence: TGTGCCAGCAGTGAATACCCAAATTACAATGAGCAGTTCTTC. It codes for CASSEYPNYNEQFF.

The rearrangement joins TRBV7-8 to TRBJ2-3; 12 positions agree with TRBD2. The CDR3 is 16 amino acids. Germline CDR1 SGHVS, CDR2 FQNEAQ. The trim removed 5 bases at V and 4 bases at J, leaving 7 bases unmatched. The CDR3 loop reads CASSPLAGGPADTQYF. CDR3 DNA: TGTGCCAGCAGCCCTCTAGCGGGGGGGCCTGCAGATACGCAGTATTTT.

This clonotype was observed a few times. V usage is TRBV6-2 or TRBV6-3 and J usage is TRBJ2-1; D is perhaps TRBD2 (5 bases). The germline V and J ends were trimmed by 6 bases and 0 bases, with 27 bases remaining between them. The CDR3 has 20 amino acids. Germline V CDR1 and CDR2: MNHEY, SVGEGT. CDR3: CASSPPLRLARVSSYNEQFF. The CDR3 region has the DNA TGTGCCAGCAGCCCGCCTTTAAGGCTAGCCCGAGTTTCCTCCTACAATGAGCAGTTCTTC.

This clonotype was seen at least ten times. This rearrangement joins TRBV27 to TRBJ2-7, with D uncertain. The germline V gene has CDR1 MNHEY and CDR2 SMNVEV (reference sequence). The CDR3 contains 14 residues. Trimming removed 4 bases at V and 0 bases at J, with 10 bases between. CDR3 nucleotide sequence: TGTGCCAGCAGTTACAGTGATTACTCCTACGAGCAGTACTTC. It translates to CASSYSDYSYEQYF.

This clonotype was found a few times. V is TRBV7-2 and J is TRBJ2-1; D not resolved. From germline, CDR1 is SGHTA and CDR2 FQGNSA. The ends were cut back, 1 base at V and 9 bases at J, with 7 bases in the middle. The CDR3 sequence is 12 residues long. CDR3 DNA sequence: TGTGCCAGCAGCTTAGGCGCGCGTGAGCAGTTCTTC. Translating gives CASSLGAREQFF.

There are many counts of this clonotype. The chain employs TRBV28 and TRBJ2-7; 9 bases match TRBD1. From germline, CDR1 is MDHEN and CDR2 SYDVKM. Germline trimming cut 5 bases from V and 0 bases from J; bases unmatched to any gene: 5. This CDR3 comprises 15 residues. The CDR3 sequence: CASSTPGQGSYEQYF. The CDR3 nucleotides are TGTGCCAGCAGTACACCGGGACAGGGCTCCTACGAGCAGTACTTC.

This clonotype was picked up many times. The chain joins TRBV12-3 or TRBV12-4 to TRBJ2-3; no clear D. The V end was cut by 6 bases, the J end by 2 bases, with 9 bases between. This CDR3 has 13 residues. The CDR3 DNA reads as TGTGCCAGCAGAGCAGCCCACACAGATACGCAGTATTTT. This gives the protein CASRAAHTDTQYF.

The chain couples TRBV7-3 to TRBJ2-3, with TRBD2 identical over 12 bases. Germline CDR1 reads SGHTA; CDR2 reads FQGTGA. CDR3 length: 15 residues. After removal of 5 bases from V and 5 bases from J, the junction contained 5 bases not matched to a gene. CDR3 sequence: CASSPSGGAIDTQYF. CDR3 nucleotides: TGTGCCAGCAGCCCTAGCGGGGGGGCGATAGATACGCAGTATTTT.

This clonotype was seen a few times. The chain links TRBV4-1 to TRBJ2-7; TRBD1 is a possible D gene (6 bases). V dropped 4 bases and J dropped 2 bases, with 21 bases sitting between them. Germline CDR1 reads MGHRA; CDR2 reads YSYEKL. The length of the CDR3 is 17 residues. As DNA, the CDR3 is TGCGCCAGCAGCCCTTCACCAGCCGGGACAAGAGCCTACGAGCAGTACTTC. Residues: CASSPSPAGTRAYEQYF.

J is TRBJ2-3 and V is TRBV9; TRBD2 agrees at 9 bases. After removal of 0 bases from V and 5 bases from J, the junction contained 10 bases not matched to a gene. Germline loops: CDR1 SGDLS, CDR2 YYNGEE. This CDR3 is 17 amino acids long. CDR3 sequence (DNA): TGTGCCAGCAGCGTAGGTGGTTTAGCGGGAGTAGGAGATACGCAGTATTTT. Translated: CASSVGGLAGVGDTQYF.

In its sample, this clonotype was seen a few times. The CDR3 DNA sequence: TGTGCCAGCAGCTTCAACATAGCGGGAGGGACTCTCAGCGAGCAGTACTTC. Translating it yields CASSFNIAGGTLSEQYF. The V call is TRBV7-6, the J call TRBJ2-7, with 11 bases identical to TRBD2. Germline trimming cut 3 bases from V and 6 bases from J; bases unmatched to any gene: 13. Germline V gene data show CDR1 as SGHVS and CDR2 as FNYEAQ. The CDR3 has 17 residues.